The sequence of this T cell receptor beta chain was determined in a study of identical twins. Study results and limitations: For monozygotic twins, models underestimated out-of-frame TCR alpha sharing. There is a chance that invariant MAIT and iNKT cells partially muddied zero-insertion analyses.

TCRdb processed the 5' RACE reads anew with MiXCR; each CDR3 protein has one entry. The data hold under 300,000 distinct CDR3 sequences, with about 14% observed a single time. This clonotype was recorded a few times. The antigen remains undetermined. CDR3 length equals 14 residues. Trimming at V came to 4 bases and at J to 3 bases, leaving 5 bases not matched to a gene. The germline V gene has CDR1 LGHDT and CDR2 YNNKEL (reference sequence). The chain joins TRBV3-1 to TRBJ2-7; 8 bases fit TRBD2. The origin of this receptor is a woman aged 18-29 years in good health. The sequenced material came from memory (CD45RO+) T cells sorted from blood. The CDR3: CASSRGAGGYEQYF. In DNA, the CDR3 is TGTGCCAGCAGCCGAGGGGCGGGAGGCTACGAGCAGTACTTC.